One and the same sample provided the 3 T cell receptor beta chains below, sequenced in a study. TCRdb passed the RT-PCR reads through MiXCR, listing each CDR3 protein once. The sample has about 680,000 distinct CDR3 sequences, 13% to 15% seen once. Specimen: memory CD4+ T cells from blood. The source of these receptors is a female donor in good health, serving as a healthy control.

The chain is built from TRBV28 and TRBJ1-5; the D is unclear. The length of the CDR3 is 10 residues. V lost 8 bases and J lost 6, with 5 bases in between. Germline V CDR1 and CDR2: MDHEN, SYDVKM. CDR3 protein: CASGRQPQHF. In DNA form, the CDR3 reads TGTGCCAGCGGCCGTCAGCCCCAGCATTTT.

This clonotype came up a few times. The DNA for the CDR3 is TGTGCCAGCAGCTTATGGACGGGTGGCTACACCTTC. It is translated as CASSLWTGGYTF. This chain uses TRBV5-6 with TRBJ1-2; unclear D gene. Germline values: CDR1 SGHDT, CDR2 YYEEEE. V lost 2 bases and J lost 7, with 9 bases in between. The CDR3 runs to 12 residues.

This clonotype was seen many times. The chain uses TRBV4-3 and TRBJ1-2; tentatively, D is TRBD1 (5 bases). CDR3 length: 15 amino acids. Germline V gene data show CDR1 as LGHNA and CDR2 as YSLEER. Between the trimmed V and J ends, which lost 5 bases and 3 bases, there was a span of 16 bases. The chain's CDR3 is CASSKVGAGDYGYTF. The CDR3 nucleotides are TGCGCCAGCAGCAAGGTCGGGGCCGGGGACTATGGCTACACCTTC.